Sequencing of this T cell receptor beta chain was carried out in a study of T-cell memory formation after mild COVID-19. V dropped 1 base and J dropped 3 bases, with 14 bases sitting between them. The CDR3 covers 15 residues. The germline gives CDR1 DFQATT, CDR2 SNEGSKA (reference sequence). This clonotype was seen a few times. Each CDR3 protein is one row after TCRdb ran MiXCR on the 5' RACE reads. The data contain about 390,000 distinct CDR3 sequences, more than 20% of them singletons. The sequenced material came from PBMCs or a T cell subset sorted from them (not recorded which). The TCR originated in an adult woman who had mild COVID-19 (a few samples of this study predate the infection). Cell type and time point are not known. This chain uses TRBV20-1 with TRBJ2-3; no definite D call. Here the CDR3 reads CSARVSLSRTDTQYF. The CDR3 region has the DNA TGCAGTGCTAGAGTATCCTTAAGTCGGACAGATACGCAGTATTTT.